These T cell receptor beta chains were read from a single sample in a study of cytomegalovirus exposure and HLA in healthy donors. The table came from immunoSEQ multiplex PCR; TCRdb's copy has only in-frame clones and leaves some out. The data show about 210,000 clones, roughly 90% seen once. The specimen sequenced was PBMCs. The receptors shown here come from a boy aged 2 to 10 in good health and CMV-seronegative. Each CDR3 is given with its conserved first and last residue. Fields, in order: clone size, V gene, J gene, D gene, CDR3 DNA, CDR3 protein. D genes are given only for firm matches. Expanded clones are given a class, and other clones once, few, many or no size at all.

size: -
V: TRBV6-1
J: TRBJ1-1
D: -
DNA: TGTGCCAGCAGTGGAGGACAGAACACTGAAGCTTTCTTT
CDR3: CASSGGQNTEAFF

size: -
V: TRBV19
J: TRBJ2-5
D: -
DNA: TGTGCCAGTAGTATAGACAGGCTTGAGACCCAGTACTTC
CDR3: CASSIDRLETQYF

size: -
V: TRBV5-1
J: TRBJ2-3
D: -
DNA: TGCGCCAGCAGCTTGGCCGGACTATCGAGAGATACGCAGTATTTT
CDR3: CASSLAGLSRDTQYF

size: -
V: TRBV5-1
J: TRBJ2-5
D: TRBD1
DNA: TGCGCCAGCAGCTTGTGGACAGGAAAAGAGACCCAGTACTTC
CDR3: CASSLWTGKETQYF

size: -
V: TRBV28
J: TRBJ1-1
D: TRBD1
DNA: TGTGCCAGCAGTCCGACAGGGTTGAGCACTGAAGCTTTCTTT
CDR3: CASSPTGLSTEAFF

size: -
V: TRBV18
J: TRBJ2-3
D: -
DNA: TGTGCCAGCTCACCACTCGGGACTGTAGCAGATACGCAGTATTTT
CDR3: CASSPLGTVADTQYF

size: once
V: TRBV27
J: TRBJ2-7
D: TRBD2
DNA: TGTGCCAGCAGTCCCCGGGGGACTAGCGGGGGCAACGAGCAGTACTTC
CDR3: CASSPRGTSGGNEQYF

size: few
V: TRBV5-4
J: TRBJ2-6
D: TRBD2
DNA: TGTGCCAGCAATACCGGCGGGGGGGTTGGGGCCAACGTCCTGACTTTC
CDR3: CASNTGGGVGANVLTF

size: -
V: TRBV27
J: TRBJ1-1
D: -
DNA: TGTGCCAGCAGTTTATTCCAGGGTTCTGAAGCTTTCTTT
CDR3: CASSLFQGSEAFF

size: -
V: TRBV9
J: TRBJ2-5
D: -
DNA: TGTGCCAGCAGCGCCCAACCCCAACTGGTAGCCCCGGAGACCCAGTACTTC
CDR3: CASSAQPQLVAPETQYF

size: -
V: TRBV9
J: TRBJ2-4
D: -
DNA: TGTGCCAGCAGCGTATCCGGGGGAGGAGGGGACATTCAGTACTTC
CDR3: CASSVSGGGGDIQYF

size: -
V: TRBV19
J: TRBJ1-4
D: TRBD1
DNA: TGTGCCAGTAGTACCCGCGGGACAGGGATTAATGAAAAACTGTTTTTT
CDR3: CASSTRGTGINEKLFF

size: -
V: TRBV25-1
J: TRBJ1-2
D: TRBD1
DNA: TGTGCCAGCATGCAGGGGGCCAATGGCTACACCTTC
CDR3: CASMQGANGYTF

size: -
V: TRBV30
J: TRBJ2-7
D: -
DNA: TGTGCCTGGAGTCCCGGGTTCTCCTACGAGCAGTACTTC
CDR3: CAWSPGFSYEQYF

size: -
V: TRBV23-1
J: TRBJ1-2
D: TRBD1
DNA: TGCGCCAGCAGTCAATCTCGGCAGGGGGCCTTCTATGGCTACACCTTC
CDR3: CASSQSRQGAFYGYTF

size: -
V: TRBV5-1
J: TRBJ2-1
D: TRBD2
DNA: TGCGCCAGCAGCACCTTAGCGGGACCCTCCTACAATGAGCAGTTCTTC
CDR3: CASSTLAGPSYNEQFF

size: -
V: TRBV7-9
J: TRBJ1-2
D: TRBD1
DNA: TGTGCCAGCAGGCCATTCGGGACAGGGGACGGCTACACCTTC
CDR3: CASRPFGTGDGYTF